The T cell receptor beta chain described here comes from a study of CXCR3-negative and CXCR3-positive naive CD8 T cells. Study observations and caveats: Naive cells with CXCR3 showed TRB CDR3s that were more hydrophobic than those in CXCR3-negative naive cells.

The study made its TRB cDNA libraries by 5' RACE, adding UMI labels. TCRdb re-called the 5' RACE reads and catalogs CDR3 proteins one per entry, DNA excluded. This repertoire includes 130,000 to 150,000 distinct CDR3 sequences. Concerning this clonotype itself: The antigen remains undetermined.

CDR3 length: 17 residues. CDR1 is MGHRA and CDR2 is YSYEKL in the germline V gene. The sample taken for sequencing was naive CXCR3+ CD8+ T cells from blood. Regarding subset: CD45RO-CCR7+CD27+CD95- naive CD8+ T cells expressing CXCR3 (TNR3+). This sequence originates from a human donor in good health. Some clones in this sample may be carry-over from other donors' samples. V and J are TRBV4-1 and TRBJ2-2; checking the TCRdb D call of TRBD1 is not possible without DNA. The CDR3 loop is CASSQDPDRGGTGELFF.